These 27 T cell receptor beta chains came from one sample sequenced in a study of shared clonotypes between healthy human individuals. Profiling relied on immunoSEQ multiplex PCR, and the TCRdb table lists in-frame clones only, not all of them. The data hold hundreds of thousands of clones, with under 80% observed a single time. Sequenced input: memory CD4+ T cells sorted from blood. Subset given: CD45RA-negative fraction. Receptors were obtained from a woman aged 30 to 39 in good health.

The chain employs TRBV4-2 and TRBJ2-7, with 10 bases lining up with TRBD1. Germline CDR1 LGHNA, CDR2 YNFKEQ. CDR3 length equals 16 residues. V lost 1 base, J lost 4 bases, and 7 bases stayed unmatched. CDR3 DNA: TGTGCCAGCAGCCAAGCATGGGGACAGGGGTCATACGAGCAGTACTTC. It yields the protein CASSQAWGQGSYEQYF.

This clone has only one observation. This sequence joins TRBV6-7 and TRBJ1-5, with a tentative D call TRBD1 (6 bases). TRBV6-7 falls under the ORF class, with uncertain function. The CDR3 sequence is 16 residues long. Trimming pared 2 bases from V and 5 bases from J, leaving 16 bases between. In nucleotides, the CDR3 is TGTGCCAGCAGTTACAGGCAGGGGTTAGTGGATCAGCCCCAGCATTTT. Its protein is CASSYRQGLVDQPQHF.

V usage is TRBV11-2 and J usage is TRBJ2-3; D is uncertain. V was pared by 4 bases and J by 6 bases, with 11 bases between. Per the germline V gene, CDR1 is SGHAT and CDR2 is FQNNGV. This CDR3 is 13 amino acids long. Here the CDR3 DNA reads TGTGCCAGCAGCTCAAGTCAGCGCGATACGCAGTATTTT. Protein product: CASSSSQRDTQYF.

The chain joins TRBV6-1 to TRBJ2-3, with TRBD2 identical over 7 bases. The germline CDR1 and CDR2 sequences are MNHNS and SASEGT. V lost 8 bases and J lost 5; bases outside the gene matches: 10. CDR3 length equals 14 residues. This CDR3 reads CASSQAGDRDTQYF. The CDR3 nucleotides read TGTGCCAGCTCCCAGGCGGGAGACAGAGATACGCAGTATTTT.

The count of this clone is one. CDR3 sequence (DNA): TGCGCCAGCCGAAAGACCTATGGCTACACCTTC. It yields the protein CASRKTYGYTF. J is TRBJ1-2 and V is TRBV10-1; no clear D gene. CDR3 length: 11 amino acids. CDR1 WNHNN and CDR2 SYGVQD come from the germline V gene (reference sequence). The V end was cut by 8 bases, the J end by 4 bases, with 8 bases between.

J is TRBJ1-3 and V is TRBV10-1, with 9 bases lining up with TRBD1. Per the germline V gene, CDR1 is WNHNN and CDR2 is SYGVQD (reference sequence). This CDR3 comprises 15 residues. V lost 5 bases and J lost 0; bases outside the gene matches: 2. The CDR3 DNA reads TGCGCCAGCAGTCCGGGACAGGGCTCTGGAAACACCATATATTTT. Its translation is CASSPGQGSGNTIYF.

J is TRBJ1-5 and V is TRBV28; D is perhaps TRBD1 (5 bases). The V end lost 3 bases, the J end lost 1 base, and 10 bases lay between the germline ends. This CDR3 comprises 15 residues. CDR1 is MDHEN and CDR2 is SYDVKM in the germline V gene. CDR3 residues: CASSLGGRSNQPQHF. For the CDR3, the DNA is TGTGCCAGCAGTTTGGGGGGAAGGAGCAATCAGCCCCAGCATTTT.

The rearrangement joins TRBV11-3 to TRBJ2-1; 11 bases are a match to TRBD2. V gave up 4 bases and J gave up 5 bases; unmatched junction bases: 4. The germline V gene encodes CDR1 SGHNT and CDR2 YENEEA. The CDR3 loop spans 15 amino acids. The CDR3 sequence: CASSSGTSGNNEQFF. DNA of the CDR3: TGTGCCAGCAGCTCCGGGACTAGCGGAAACAATGAGCAGTTCTTC.

This chain uses TRBV11-2 with TRBJ2-2, with D perhaps matching TRBD2 (6 bases). The CDR3 is made up of 14 amino acids. Trimming pared 8 bases from V and 3 bases from J, leaving 13 bases between. Germline V gene sequence: CDR1 SGHAT, CDR2 FQNNGV. CDR3 protein: CASGRDSYTGELFF. As DNA, the CDR3 is TGTGCCAGCGGTCGGGACTCTTACACCGGGGAGCTGTTTTTT.

V usage is TRBV19 and J usage is TRBJ1-2, with unresolved D. The CDR3 contains 12 residues. The germline V gene has CDR1 LNHDA and CDR2 SQIVND (reference sequence). V lost 5 bases and J 4 bases, leaving 8 bases between the germline ends. CDR3 residues: CASSGRLYGYTF. The CDR3 DNA follows: TGTGCCAGTAGTGGACGCCTCTATGGCTACACCTTC. Using reference TRBV19 and TRBJ1-2 for the parts outside the CDR3, the full variable domain is DGGITQSPKYLFRKEGQNVTLSCEQNLNHDAMYWYRQDPGQGLRLIYYSQIVNDFQKGDIAEGYSVSREKKESFPLTVTSAQKNPTAFYLCASSGRLYGYTFGSGTRLTVV.

This sequence joins TRBV5-1 and TRBJ1-4; a weak D match, TRBD1 (5 bases). Trimming stripped 0 bases from V and 8 bases from J, with 14 bases between. CDR1 is SGHRS, CDR2 YFSETQ, per germline. This CDR3 comprises 15 residues. Here the CDR3 DNA reads TGCGCCAGCAGCTTGGCCCAAGGGGCTGAAGAAAAACTGTTTTTT. Translating gives CASSLAQGAEEKLFF.

This rearrangement joins TRBV21-1 to TRBJ1-5. TRBV21-1 is recorded as a pseudogene. This CDR3 has 16 amino acids. CDR3 residues: CASSKGRQYSNQPQHF. The CDR3, as DNA: TGTGCCAGCAGCAAAGGGAGACAATATAGCAATCAGCCCCAGCATTTT.

The chain couples TRBV2 to TRBJ2-1; 13 nucleotides line up with TRBD2. Trimming at V came to 4 bases and at J to 5 bases, leaving 8 bases not matched to a gene. The CDR3 has 17 amino acids. In germline, CDR1 is SNHLY, CDR2 FYNNEI. CDR3 region: CASSGTSGRNWDNEQFF. As DNA, the CDR3 is TGTGCCAGCAGTGGGACTAGCGGGAGAAATTGGGACAATGAGCAGTTCTTC. Full variable domain (missing parts from reference TRBV2 and TRBJ2-1): EPEVTQTPSHQVTQMGQEVILRCVPISNHLYFYWYRQILGQKVEFLVSFYNNEISEKSEIFDDQFSVERPDGSNFTLKIRSTKLEDSAMYFCASSGTSGRNWDNEQFFGPGTRLTVL.

This chain connects TRBV5-6 to TRBJ2-5, with TRBD2 matching over 10 bases. The CDR3 totals 16 residues. The trim removed 2 bases at V and 3 bases at J, leaving 7 bases unmatched. CDR1 is SGHDT, CDR2 YYEEEE, per germline. The CDR3 region has the DNA TGTGCCAGCAGCTTTCGTCTACTAGCGGGGAAAGAGACCCAGTACTTC. This codes for CASSFRLLAGKETQYF.

The CDR3 sequence is CASSPSGSTNEKLFF. Written as DNA, the CDR3 is TGTGCCAGCAGCCCGTCAGGGTCGACTAATGAAAAACTGTTTTTT. This chain joins TRBV7-2 and TRBJ1-4; weak D call: TRBD1 (5 bases). The length of the CDR3 is 15 residues. The V end was cut by 5 bases, the J end by 2 bases, with 12 bases between. Looked up from germline, CDR1 is SGHTA and CDR2 is FQGNSA.

With respect to this clone: Other DNA variants within this sample encode the same CDR3. The chain combines TRBV19 with TRBJ1-5, with 10 bases aligning to TRBD1. The trim removed 6 bases at V and 2 bases at J, leaving 1 base unmatched. In germline, CDR1 is LNHDA, CDR2 SQIVND (reference sequence). This CDR3 spans 14 amino acids. DNA for the CDR3: TGTGCCAGTAGCGGGACAGGGGGCAATCAGCCCCAGCATTTT. The encoded protein is CASSGTGGNQPQHF.

The chain is built from TRBV6-1 and TRBJ2-7; the D gene is possibly TRBD2 (5 bases). V dropped 5 bases and J dropped 4 bases, with 9 bases sitting between them. This CDR3 is built from 12 residues. CDR1 MNHNS and CDR2 SASEGT come from the germline V gene. The CDR3 DNA sequence: TGTGCCAGCAGTCAGACTAATTACGAGCAGTACTTC. Protein product: CASSQTNYEQYF.

J is TRBJ2-7 and V is TRBV30; no clear D gene. The ends were cut back, 3 bases at V and 2 bases at J, with 11 bases in the middle. The germline CDR1 and CDR2 sequences are GTSNPN and SVGIG (reference sequence). The CDR3 runs to 13 residues. The CDR3 spells CAWSEIPTYEQYF. CDR3 DNA sequence: TGTGCCTGGAGCGAGATACCCACCTACGAGCAGTACTTC.

This clone was detected a few times. The chain employs TRBV27 and TRBJ2-7; the match to TRBD1 covers 7 bases. This CDR3 has 15 amino acids. V dropped 4 bases and J dropped 7; count of bases not matched to a gene: 13. CDR1 is MNHEY and CDR2 is SMNVEV in the germline V gene (reference sequence). CDR3 sequence (DNA): TGTGCCAGCAGTTGGCCAGGGACAGCTATCTGGGAGCAGTACTTC. Amino acid sequence: CASSWPGTAIWEQYF.

This chain joins TRBV28 and TRBJ1-2; D is uncertain. Germline values: CDR1 MDHEN, CDR2 SYDVKM. CDR3 length: 16 residues. Trimming took off 2 bases at V and 4 bases at J, with 17 bases between the two ends. The CDR3 reads CASSLGIRVVGYGYTF. CDR3 bases: TGTGCCAGCAGTTTAGGTATCAGAGTCGTGGGCTATGGCTACACCTTC.

This sequence joins TRBV28 and TRBJ1-2; D is undetermined. Trimming took 1 base from V and 5 from J, leaving 17 bases between them. Germline assignment: CDR1 MDHEN and CDR2 SYDVKM. The CDR3 is 16 amino acids. The CDR3 DNA is TGTGCCAGCAGTTTATACGCCGCCCCGTCTGATTATGGCTACACCTTC. Protein: CASSLYAAPSDYGYTF.

This chain links TRBV7-2 with TRBJ2-5; 11 nucleotides line up with TRBD2. CDR3 length: 14 residues. CDR1 and CDR2 from the germline V gene are SGHTA and FQGNSA. V was clipped by 5 bases and J by 9 bases; unmatched bases: 8. CDR3 residues: CASSVTSGSSSQYF. CDR3 DNA: TGTGCCAGCAGCGTAACTAGCGGGAGTTCGTCCCAGTACTTC.

The genes are TRBV5-8 and TRBJ2-3; D possibly corresponds to TRBD2 (6 bases). V was cut by 0 bases and J by 1 base, with 15 bases left in between. This CDR3 region has 17 residues. Germline assignment: CDR1 SGHTS and CDR2 YDEGEE. CDR3 in DNA: TGTGCCAGCAGCTTGGAGTCGCTAGCGTTCGGCACAGATACGCAGTATTTT. The encoded protein is CASSLESLAFGTDTQYF.

The chain carries TRBV5-4 and TRBJ1-1; perhaps TRBD1 as D (5 bases). Germline CDR1 reads SGHNT; CDR2 reads YYREEE (reference sequence). Trimming left V 4 bases short and J 5 bases short, with 18 bases between. This CDR3 spans 15 amino acids. The CDR3 sequence: CASSTKTRGITEAFF. DNA of the CDR3: TGTGCCAGCAGCACTAAGACAAGGGGCATAACTGAAGCTTTCTTT.

The chain links TRBV28 to TRBJ1-3, with 7 bases lining up with TRBD1. Trimming took 6 bases from V and 2 from J; bases not matched to a gene: 4. The CDR3 sequence is 14 residues long. The germline CDR1 and CDR2 sequences are MDHEN and SYDVKM. The CDR3 here is CASSQGGPGNTIYF. In DNA, the CDR3 is TGTGCCAGCAGCCAGGGGGGGCCTGGAAACACCATATATTTT.

The table lists this clone with many counts. The chain has TRBV14 and TRBJ2-7, with TRBD2 identical over 7 bases. J was trimmed by 6 bases and V by 0 bases; bases with no gene match: 8. The CDR3 extends over 15 amino acids. Germline-derived CDR1 and CDR2 are SGHDN and FVKESK. The CDR3 is CASSQEGGRASEQYF. The DNA of the CDR3 is TGTGCCAGCAGCCAAGAAGGTGGGAGGGCCAGCGAGCAGTACTTC.

V and J are TRBV5-1 and TRBJ1-1; 7 nucleotides agree with TRBD1. CDR1 is SGHRS and CDR2 is YFSETQ in the germline V gene. This CDR3 has 15 residues. J gave up 7 bases and V 4 bases, and 13 bases lay outside the gene matches. The CDR3 sequence is CASSRLPGQEVEAFF. CDR3 coding DNA: TGCGCCAGCAGCCGACTCCCAGGACAGGAGGTTGAAGCTTTCTTT. Full variable domain (missing parts from reference TRBV5-1 and TRBJ1-1): KAGVTQTPRYLIKTRGQQVTLSCSPISGHRSVSWYQQTPGQGLQFLFEYFSETQRNKGNFPGRFSGRQFSNSRSEMNVSTLELGDSALYLCASSRLPGQEVEAFFGQGTRLTVV.